This is a list of T cell receptor beta chains from one sample in a study of T cell responses to AZD1222 COVID-19 vaccine. Repertoires were generated with immunoSEQ multiplex PCR, while TCRdb's copy carries only in-frame clones and drops some. The repertoire has 90,000 to 100,000 clones, about 89% of them found once; the top ten carry around 7%. Sample: peripheral blood, taken on day 0 of AZD1222 vaccination. These receptors all come from an adult in good health. CDR3s include the opening cysteine and the closing phenylalanine or tryptophan. The D gene is left open where the match is weak. The size of a clone is reported for some rows only, either as once, few or many, or as a class for expanded clones.

J,D,size,V,DNA,CDR3
TRBJ2-7,TRBD2,-,TRBV4-2,TGTGCCAGCAGCCCTAGCGGGAGAGGATACGAGCAGTACTTC,CASSPSGRGYEQYF
TRBJ1-5,-,-,TRBV19,TGTGCCAGTAACAGAGGGAGTCAGCCCCAGCATTTT,CASNRGSQPQHF
TRBJ1-5,TRBD1,-,TRBV4-2,TGTGCCAGCAGCCAAGGACAGGGCCCGAATCAGCCCCAGCATTTT,CASSQGQGPNQPQHF
TRBJ1-3,TRBD1,-,TRBV30,TGTGCCTGGCGGAGTGACAGGGGAGGAAACACCATATATTTT,CAWRSDRGGNTIYF
TRBJ1-5,TRBD1,-,TRBV6-2/TRBV6-3,TGTGCCAGCAGCCGGATCTGGGACAGGAGGAATCAGCCCCAGCATTTT,CASSRIWDRRNQPQHF
TRBJ2-3,TRBD2,once,TRBV18,TGTGCCAGCTCATCGGGACTAGCGGGACCCGCAGATACGCAGTATTTT,CASSSGLAGPADTQYF
TRBJ2-1,-,-,TRBV9,TGTGCCAGCAGCGTAGGGGGCAGCTTGCGAAATGAGCAGTTCTTC,CASSVGGSLRNEQFF
TRBJ1-6,-,-,TRBV7-6,TGTGCCAGCAGCAGAACCCAAGGATCTAATTCACCCCTCCACTTT,CASSRTQGSNSPLHF
TRBJ1-5,-,-,TRBV5-5,TGTGCCAGCAGCAGAGTGGGGATAGGCAATCAGCCCCAGCATTTT,CASSRVGIGNQPQHF
TRBJ2-1,TRBD2,-,TRBV27,TGTGCCAGCAGTAAACTAGCGGGGACTGGGAATGAGCAGTTCTTC,CASSKLAGTGNEQFF
TRBJ2-5,-,-,TRBV3-1/TRBV3-2,TGTGCCAGCAGCCAAACCCAAGAGACCCAGTACTTC,CASSQTQETQYF
TRBJ1-2,TRBD1,-,TRBV28,TGTGCCAGCAGCGTAGACAGGGCCCCCTATGGCTACACCTTC,CASSVDRAPYGYTF
TRBJ1-4,TRBD1,-,TRBV10-3,TGTGCCAGCAGGGACAGGGAAGATGAAAAACTGTTTTTT,CASRDREDEKLFF
TRBJ2-7,TRBD2,-,TRBV27,TGTGCCAGCAGGACGGGACTAGCGGGAGTTTACGAGCAGTACTTC,CASRTGLAGVYEQYF
TRBJ2-7,-,-,TRBV6-9,TGTGCCAGCAGTTATCAGGGCCCGCCTAGCGAGCAGTACTTC,CASSYQGPPSEQYF
TRBJ2-1,-,-,TRBV24-1,TGTGCCACCAGTGATTTGCGGTGGGACAATGAGCAGTTCTTC,CATSDLRWDNEQFF
TRBJ1-2,-,once,TRBV6-1,TGTGCCAGCAGTGAAGGCGGGCAGGGGAGCTATGGCTACACCTTC,CASSEGGQGSYGYTF
TRBJ1-2,-,-,TRBV9,TGTGCCAGCAGCGTCCGAGACAGCTCAAACTATGGCTACACCTTC,CASSVRDSSNYGYTF
TRBJ2-3,TRBD1,-,TRBV11-2,TGTGCCAGCAGCTTGGGGGACAGGGGGCGGGTCACAGATACGCAGTATTTT,CASSLGDRGRVTDTQYF
TRBJ1-2,-,-,TRBV5-1,TGCGCCAGCAGCTCCCGGGACAATGACTATGGCTACACCTTC,CASSSRDNDYGYTF
TRBJ1-2,-,-,TRBV4-1,TGCGCCAGCAGCCAAGAATCCGGGAGGTATGGCTACACCTTC,CASSQESGRYGYTF
TRBJ1-1,TRBD1,-,TRBV5-6,TGTGCCAGCAGCTTTCGGTCAACAGGGGACACTGAAGCTTTCTTT,CASSFRSTGDTEAFF
TRBJ1-1,-,-,TRBV12-3/TRBV12-4,TGTGCCAGCAGTCCCCTTCATTACGCTTTCTTT,CASSPLHYAFF
TRBJ2-2,-,few,TRBV5-1,TGCGCCAGCAGCAAACGAACCGGCACTACGAACACCGGGGAGCTGTTTTTT,CASSKRTGTTNTGELFF
TRBJ2-7,-,-,TRBV6-1,TGTGCCAGCAGTGAGTTGGGGGGACAATCCTACGAGCAGTACTTC,CASSELGGQSYEQYF
TRBJ1-6,-,-,TRBV7-2,TGTGCCAGCAGCGCAACCGGCAGAAATTCACCCCTCCACTTT,CASSATGRNSPLHF
TRBJ2-7,-,-,TRBV5-1,TGCGCCAGCAGCTTCGATCCCACCTACGAGCAGTACTTC,CASSFDPTYEQYF
TRBJ2-1,TRBD2,-,TRBV7-2,TGTGCCAGCAGCTCACCGGGACTAGCGGGGAAACGGGAGCAGTTCTTC,CASSSPGLAGKREQFF
TRBJ2-5,TRBD2,-,TRBV2,TGTGCCAGCAATACACGACTAGCGGGAGGGGAAGAGACCCAGTACTTC,CASNTRLAGGEETQYF
TRBJ2-3,-,-,TRBV20-1,TGCAGTGCTAGATTCACAGATACGCAGTATTTT,CSARFTDTQYF
TRBJ2-1,TRBD2,-,TRBV15,TGTGCCACCAGCAGAGATTACCCAGCGGGAGTGGGTGAGCAGTTCTTC,CATSRDYPAGVGEQFF
TRBJ1-4,-,few,TRBV15,TGTGCCACCAGCGGCAGGAAGAATGAAAAACTGTTTTTT,CATSGRKNEKLFF
TRBJ1-6,-,-,TRBV2,TGTGCCAGCCTCCGGGACAATAATTCACCCCTCCACTTT,CASLRDNNSPLHF
TRBJ1-2,TRBD1,-,TRBV7-3,TGTGCCAGCAGCCAGGGGGGGACAGGGACTAGCTACACCTTC,CASSQGGTGTSYTF
TRBJ2-7,TRBD2,few,TRBV18,TGTGCCAGCTCACCTTTGATCACGGGGGGGAGGCACGAGCAGTACTTC,CASSPLITGGRHEQYF
TRBJ1-1,-,-,TRBV10-3,TGTGCCATCGAAGGACGCCTGAACACTGAAGCTTTCTTT,CAIEGRLNTEAFF